This T cell receptor beta chain was recovered during a study of radiation and T cells in renal cell carcinoma. Stated time point: blood 2 weeks post-SBRT. Described treatment: 15 Gy SBRT to primary tumor, nephrectomy 4 weeks later. Sequenced by immunoSEQ multiplex PCR; TCRdb stores in-frame clones only, minus some. The data show 150,000 to 160,000 clones, 87% seen once. Between the trimmed V and J ends, which lost 3 bases and 1 base, there was a span of 9 bases. This CDR3 is 13 amino acids long. CDR1 and CDR2 (germline): GTSNPN, SVGIG (reference sequence). The source was blood, collected from a patient whose treatment included radiotherapy and nephrectomy. This chain links TRBV30 with TRBJ1-1; possible D gene TRBD1, 6 bases. This sequence originates from a woman aged 45-59 years with renal cell carcinoma. CDR3 bases: TGTGCCTGGAGCTTACAGGGGAACACTGAAGCTTTCTTT. Its translation is CAWSLQGNTEAFF.